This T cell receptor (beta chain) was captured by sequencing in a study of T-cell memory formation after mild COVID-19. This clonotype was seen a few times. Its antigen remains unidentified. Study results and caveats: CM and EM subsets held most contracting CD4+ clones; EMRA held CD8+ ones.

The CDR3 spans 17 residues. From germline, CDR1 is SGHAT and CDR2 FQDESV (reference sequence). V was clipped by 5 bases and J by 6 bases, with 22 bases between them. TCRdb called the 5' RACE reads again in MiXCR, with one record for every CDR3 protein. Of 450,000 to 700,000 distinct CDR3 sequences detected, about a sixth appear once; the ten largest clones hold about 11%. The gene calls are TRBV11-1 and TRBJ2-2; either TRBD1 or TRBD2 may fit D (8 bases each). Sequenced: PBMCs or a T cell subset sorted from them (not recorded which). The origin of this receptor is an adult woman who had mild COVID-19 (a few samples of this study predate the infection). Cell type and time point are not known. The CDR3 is CASSRGGPGQVPGELFF. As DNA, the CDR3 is TGTGCCAGCAGCCGGGGGGGTCCGGGACAGGTGCCCGGGGAGCTGTTTTTT. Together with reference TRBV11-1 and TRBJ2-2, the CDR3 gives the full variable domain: EAEVAQSPRYKITEKSQAVAFWCDPISGHATLYWYRQILGQGPELLVQFQDESVVDDSQLPKDRFSAERLKGVDSTLKIQPAELGDSAMYLCASSRGGPGQVPGELFFGEGSRLTVL.